This entry lists 29 T cell receptor beta chains sequenced from one sample in a study of technical replicates of blood from several donors. Sequencing used immunoSEQ multiplex PCR; TCRdb keeps in-frame clones, though not all of them. This table holds about 56,000 clones, roughly 96% found once. The sequenced sample consisted of PBMCs. These receptors were taken from a human donor in good health. Some clones in this sample may be carry-over from other donors' samples.

The chain carries TRBV4-1 and TRBJ2-2; TRBD2 matches at 11 bases. The CDR3 is 17 residues long. Germline V gene data show CDR1 as MGHRA and CDR2 as YSYEKL. The J segment lost 2 bases and the V segment lost 4 bases, leaving 6 bases of the junction unmatched. In DNA form, the CDR3 reads TGCGCCAGCAGCCCCGCTACTAGCGGGAGAAACACCGGGGAGCTGTTTTTT. This sequence encodes CASSPATSGRNTGELFF.

The genes are TRBV7-3 and TRBJ2-7; 7 bases agree with TRBD1. The V gene's germline CDR1 is SGHTA and CDR2 FQGTGA. J lost 1 base, V lost 5 bases, and 11 bases had no gene match. This CDR3 has 16 amino acids. CDR3 in amino acids: CASSLTFWDSSYEQYF. The DNA for the CDR3 is TGTGCCAGCAGCCTTACCTTTTGGGACAGTTCCTACGAGCAGTACTTC.

This clone showed up just once. The conserved closing phenylalanine or tryptophan is absent in this CDR3, likely reflecting a read error. It is unclear where the CDR3 begins or ends on the DNA, so no DNA is shown, and the CDR3 is as TCRdb lists it. The V and J genes are TRBV6-4 and TRBJ2-7; no check of the table's D call, TRBD2, against the DNA was made. Germline V gene sequence: CDR1 MRHNA, CDR2 SNTAGT. With termini counted, the CDR3 has 13 amino acids. Here the CDR3 reads CASGNHSRRDRRQ.

In DNA form, the CDR3 reads TGTGCCACCAGCTTAGGTGGGACAGCAAATCAGCCCCAGCATTTT. Its protein product is CATSLGGTANQPQHF. V gene TRBV15 combines with J gene TRBJ1-5, with 7 bases that match TRBD1. Germline-derived CDR1 and CDR2 are LNHNV and YYDKDF (reference sequence). The V segment lost 5 bases and the J segment 4 bases; nucleotides outside the gene matches: 8. The CDR3 sequence is 15 residues long.

The rearrangement links TRBV29-1 to TRBJ2-1; D not resolved. Trimming left V 3 bases short and J 3 bases short, with 3 bases between. There are 11 residues in the CDR3. The germline V gene has CDR1 SQVTM and CDR2 ANQGSEA. CDR3 region: CSVDYYNEQFF. CDR3 nucleotide sequence: TGCAGCGTTGACTACTACAATGAGCAGTTCTTC.

The sample holds one count of this clone. The V and J genes are TRBV29-1 and TRBJ1-6; D call uncertain. The CDR3 length is 11 residues. V lost 0 bases and J lost 14, with 8 bases in between. Germline CDR1 SQVTM, CDR2 ANQGSEA. CDR3 region: CSVEDSSTLHF. The CDR3 bases are TGCAGCGTTGAAGATAGTTCCACCCTCCACTTT.

The chain recombines TRBV5-4 with TRBJ2-2; maybe TRBD2 (6 bases). This CDR3 has 16 residues. CDR1 SGHNT and CDR2 YYREEE come from the germline V gene (reference sequence). With 3 bases removed from V and 2 bases from J, the gap between germline ends came to 14 bases. The CDR3 DNA is TGTGCCAGCAGCTCCGATAGCGGAATTAACACCGGGGAGCTGTTTTTT. Translation: CASSSDSGINTGELFF.

This chain joins TRBV9 and TRBJ2-7, with TRBD2 as a possible D gene (6 bases). Germline V CDR1 and CDR2: SGDLS, YYNGEE. The V end lost 0 bases, the J end lost 4 bases, and 11 bases lay between the germline ends. There are 14 residues in the CDR3. This CDR3 is CASSVGDFPYEQYF. In nucleotides, the CDR3 is TGTGCCAGCAGCGTAGGGGACTTCCCTTACGAGCAGTACTTC.

The chain has TRBV9 and TRBJ2-3, with D possibly TRBD2 on 6 matching bases. The CDR3 runs 14 residues. With 0 bases removed from V and 7 bases from J, the gap between germline ends came to 12 bases. Germline CDR1 is SGDLS and CDR2 is YYNGEE. DNA for the CDR3: TGTGCCAGCAGCGTAGAACTAGCCGCAAATACGCAGTATTTT. It is translated as CASSVELAANTQYF.

The chain links TRBV27 to TRBJ2-2; 8 nucleotides match TRBD1. Germline V gene sequence: CDR1 MNHEY, CDR2 SMNVEV (reference sequence). The CDR3 has 16 residues. The trim removed 6 bases at V and 7 bases at J, leaving 13 bases unmatched. The DNA for the CDR3 is TGTGCCAGCAGCCCCCCCGGACAGGGTTGGATCGGGGAGCTGTTTTTT. Protein product: CASSPPGQGWIGELFF.

Worth noting for this clone: Relative to the germline gene, one junction end is altered; a read error may explain this. The rearrangement joins TRBV10-3 to TRBJ1-2, with D hard to call. The CDR3 runs to 14 residues. Per the germline V gene, CDR1 is ENHRY and CDR2 is SYGVKD. The CDR3 coding sequence is TGTGCCATCAGTGAAAACAGATTTAACAATGGCTACACCTTC. Its translation: CAISENRFNNGYTF.

This clone was picked up one time. V is TRBV11-2 and J is TRBJ2-3; 7 bases match TRBD2. V trimming: 5 bases; J trimming: 3 bases; junction bases outside the gene matches: 2. The CDR3 is 13 residues long. Looked up from germline, CDR1 is SGHAT and CDR2 is FQNNGV. DNA for the CDR3: TGTGCCAGCAGCCCAGCGGGGACAGATACGCAGTATTTT. Protein sequence: CASSPAGTDTQYF.

This chain links TRBV9 with TRBJ2-7; D is uncertain. Looked up from germline, CDR1 is SGDLS and CDR2 is YYNGEE. V dropped 5 bases and J dropped 3 bases, with 9 bases sitting between them. The CDR3 contains 12 residues. In nucleotides, the CDR3 is TGTGCCAGCAGTCGTAGTGGCTACGAGCAGTACTTC. This gives the protein CASSRSGYEQYF.

This sequence joins TRBV5-5 and TRBJ2-7; 7 nucleotides align to TRBD1. CDR3 length: 14 residues. The J segment lost 0 bases and the V segment lost 0 bases, leaving 0 bases of the junction unmatched. The germline V gene encodes CDR1 SGHKS and CDR2 YYEKEE (reference sequence). This CDR3 reads CASSLAGGSYEQYF. As DNA, the CDR3 is TGTGCCAGCAGCTTGGCAGGGGGCTCCTACGAGCAGTACTTC.

The V and J genes are TRBV2 and TRBJ1-1, with 8 bases aligning to TRBD1. The CDR3 is made up of 13 amino acids. In germline, CDR1 is SNHLY, CDR2 FYNNEI. The ends lost 7 bases at V and 6 bases at J; junction bases unmatched: 7. CDR3 in amino acids: CASTGQGAAEAFF. CDR3 nucleotide sequence: TGTGCCAGCACCGGACAGGGTGCGGCTGAAGCTTTCTTT.

Only one count was recorded for this clone. The chain links TRBV18 to TRBJ2-2; D gene unclear. This CDR3 spans 14 amino acids. The germline gives CDR1 KGHSH, CDR2 LQKENI. With 1 base removed from V and 7 bases from J, the gap between germline ends came to 10 bases. The CDR3 sequence: CASSPRGQNGELFF. CDR3 nucleotide sequence: TGTGCCAGCTCACCACGTGGGCAGAACGGGGAGCTGTTTTTT.

This clone was observed a single time. This chain joins TRBV2 and TRBJ1-1; TRBD1 matches 10 bases. CDR3 length: 14 residues. V shed 6 bases and J 6 bases; nucleotides not matched to a gene: 7. Germline V lookup: CDR1 SNHLY, CDR2 FYNNEI. The DNA of the CDR3 is TGTGCCAGCAGGGACGGGACAGGGGCACCTGAAGCTTTCTTT. It specifies CASRDGTGAPEAFF.

The chain has TRBV6-4 and TRBJ2-1; TRBD1 matches at 7 bases. Looked up from germline, CDR1 is MRHNA and CDR2 is SNTAGT. The CDR3 consists of 15 residues. The J segment lost 9 bases and the V segment lost 2 bases, leaving 10 bases of the junction unmatched. This CDR3 reads CASSDGDREITEQFF. Written as DNA, the CDR3 is TGTGCCAGCAGTGACGGGGACAGAGAGATTACTGAGCAGTTCTTC.

The chain has TRBV6-1 and TRBJ2-2, with a possible D match to TRBD2 (6 bases). The CDR3 is 15 amino acids. CDR1 and CDR2 (germline): MNHNS, SASEGT. V lost 4 bases to trimming and J lost 0 bases, with 9 bases between them. The CDR3 region is CASSGSGANTGELFF. The DNA for the CDR3 is TGTGCCAGCAGTGGTAGCGGCGCGAACACCGGGGAGCTGTTTTTT.

The rearrangement uses TRBV18 and TRBJ2-3; TRBD2 is a possible D gene (5 bases). The V end was cut by 3 bases, the J end by 6 bases, with 10 bases between. The CDR3 has 13 amino acids. Germline CDR1 and CDR2: KGHSH and LQKENI. The CDR3 coding sequence is TGTGCCAGCTCACCGGGGAGCCGGGATACGCAGTATTTT. Amino acid sequence: CASSPGSRDTQYF.

The chain couples TRBV19 to TRBJ1-2; D gene uncertain. CDR3 length: 12 amino acids. Germline V gene data show CDR1 as LNHDA and CDR2 as SQIVND (reference sequence). Trimming stripped 0 bases from V and 4 bases from J, with 3 bases between. This CDR3 is CASSIDGYGYTF. CDR3 coding DNA: TGTGCCAGTAGTATAGACGGCTATGGCTACACCTTC.

The chain combines TRBV6-4 with TRBJ2-1; 7 positions match TRBD2. The CDR3 loop spans 15 amino acids. Germline CDR1 reads MRHNA; CDR2 reads SNTAGT. The V gene end was trimmed by 7 bases and the J gene end by 4 bases; junction bases not matched to a gene: 10. DNA of the CDR3: TGTGCCAGCATTCGTGGGCTAGCGGATTACAATGAGCAGTTCTTC. Amino acids: CASIRGLADYNEQFF.

Of note for this clone: In the same sample, other DNA sequences code for this CDR3. The DNA of the CDR3 is TGTGCCAGCAGCTTACAGGGGAATCAGCCCCAGCATTTT. Translating gives CASSLQGNQPQHF. The chain combines TRBV7-2 with TRBJ1-5; possible D gene TRBD1, 6 bases. The germline V gene has CDR1 SGHTA and CDR2 FQGNSA. V was trimmed by 2 bases and J by 4 bases, leaving 6 bases between them. The CDR3 sequence is 13 residues long.

The rearrangement uses TRBV29-1 and TRBJ2-7, with D hard to call. Trimming shortened V by 2 bases and J by 2 bases, and 4 bases separated the two germline ends. Germline CDR1 SQVTM, CDR2 ANQGSEA. The CDR3 spans 11 residues. As DNA, the CDR3 is TGCAGCGTTGAAAGCACCTACGAGCAGTACTTC. It translates to CSVESTYEQYF.

This chain links TRBV5-1 with TRBJ1-2; unclear D gene. Per germline, CDR1 SGHRS and CDR2 YFSETQ. This CDR3 has 13 residues. Trimming took 4 bases from V and 8 from J, leaving 15 bases between them. CDR3 coding DNA: TGCGCCAGCAGCCTAGTTACCTCTGGAGGCTACACCTTC. Protein product: CASSLVTSGGYTF.

This chain joins TRBV7-3 and TRBJ2-3, with 8 bases lining up with TRBD2. The V segment lost 2 bases and the J segment 2 bases; nucleotides outside the gene matches: 6. The germline gives CDR1 SGHTA, CDR2 FQGTGA. This CDR3 comprises 16 residues. The CDR3 coding sequence is TGTGCCAGCAGCTTAGGGCTAGCGGGTTTCACAGATACGCAGTATTTT. Translation: CASSLGLAGFTDTQYF.

The chain has TRBV7-2 and TRBJ1-1; 7 nucleotides align to TRBD1. Unmatched junction bases numbered 7, after V lost 1 base and J lost 2 bases. Germline CDR1 and CDR2: SGHTA and FQGNSA. The CDR3 is made up of 16 amino acids. CDR3 loop: CASSLVGGGTNTEAFF. DNA for the CDR3: TGTGCCAGCAGCTTAGTAGGGGGCGGAACCAACACTGAAGCTTTCTTT.

V usage is TRBV20-1 and J usage is TRBJ1-3; unclear D gene. The germline CDR1 and CDR2 sequences are DFQATT and SNEGSKA (reference sequence). With 7 bases removed from V and 0 bases from J, the gap between germline ends came to 4 bases. The CDR3 runs to 11 residues. The CDR3 loop reads CSVNSGNTIYF. In nucleotides, the CDR3 is TGCAGTGTTAACTCTGGAAACACCATATATTTT.

This clone showed up just a few times. The J gene is TRBJ1-5, the V gene TRBV30; D perhaps matches TRBD1 (5 bases). The CDR3 is 14 amino acids. Germline lookup yields CDR1 GTSNPN and CDR2 SVGIG (reference sequence). Trimming pared 2 bases from V and 3 bases from J, leaving 11 bases between. The DNA of the CDR3 is TGTGCCTGGAGTTTGGGAGGGACCAATCAGCCCCAGCATTTT. Its translation: CAWSLGGTNQPQHF.